Below, one T cell receptor beta chain is given with its context. This entry comes from a study of blood T cell repertoires in COVID-19. CDR1 and CDR2 from the germline V gene are SGHNT and YYREEE (reference sequence). The CDR3 extends over 12 amino acids. With 3 bases removed from V and 9 bases from J, the gap between germline ends came to 12 bases. Clones were sequenced by immunoSEQ multiplex PCR, and TCRdb holds only the in-frame ones, with some missing. The table lists approximately 200,000 clones, about 86% of them singletons. The specimen sequenced was PBMCs or T cells enriched from blood (not recorded which). This chain joins TRBV5-4 and TRBJ2-5, with D possibly being TRBD2 (5 bases). The receptor comes from a man aged 35 to 55 who had recovered from COVID-19. CDR3 in amino acids: CASSYGELAQYF. The CDR3 DNA is TGTGCCAGCAGCTACGGGGAATTGGCCCAGTACTTC.